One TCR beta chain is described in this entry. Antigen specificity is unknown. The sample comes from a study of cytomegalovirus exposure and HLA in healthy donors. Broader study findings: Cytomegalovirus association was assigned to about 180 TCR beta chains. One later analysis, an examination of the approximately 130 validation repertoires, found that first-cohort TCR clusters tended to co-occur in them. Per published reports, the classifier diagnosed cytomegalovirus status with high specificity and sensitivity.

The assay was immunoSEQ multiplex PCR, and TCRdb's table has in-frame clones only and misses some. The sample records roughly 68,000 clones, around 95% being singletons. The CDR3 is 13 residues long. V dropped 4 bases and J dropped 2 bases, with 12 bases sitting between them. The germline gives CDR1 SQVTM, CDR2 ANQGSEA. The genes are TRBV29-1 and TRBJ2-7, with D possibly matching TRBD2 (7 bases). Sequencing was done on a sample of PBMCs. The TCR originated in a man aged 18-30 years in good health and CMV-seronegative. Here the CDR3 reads CSVGLGGAYEQYF. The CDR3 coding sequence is TGCAGCGTTGGACTAGGGGGGGCCTACGAGCAGTACTTC.